This T cell receptor beta chain was sequenced for a study of T-cell memory formation after mild COVID-19. Overall study context: The study found TCR clusters largely donor specific. Findings and limits, study-wide: Whereas later expanders leaned CD4+, clones contracting day 15 to 85 showed a balanced CD4/CD8 makeup. For contracting clones, CD4+ ones sat mainly in CM and EM, CD8+ in EMRA. Memory from before infection featured some responding clones, which suggests cross-reactive memory joined.

The CDR3 has 15 amino acids. The germline CDR1 and CDR2 sequences are MNHEY and SVGAGI. V gave up 4 bases and J gave up 2 bases, with 13 bases separating them. In this sample, this clonotype turned up many times. Its specificity is not known. MiXCR, applied by TCRdb to the 5' RACE reads, yields one record per CDR3 protein. The table records approximately 150,000 distinct CDR3 sequences, 15% to 20% of them present only once. This clonotype originated in an adult woman who had mild COVID-19 (a few samples of this study predate the infection). Cell type and time point are not known. The source material was PBMCs or a T cell subset sorted from them (not recorded which). This chain joins TRBV6-5 and TRBJ2-3; TRBD2 is a possible D gene (7 bases). The DNA of the CDR3 is TGTGCCAGCAGTTTTTTGGGGGGGGCCACAGATACGCAGTATTTT. Translated: CASSFLGGATDTQYF.